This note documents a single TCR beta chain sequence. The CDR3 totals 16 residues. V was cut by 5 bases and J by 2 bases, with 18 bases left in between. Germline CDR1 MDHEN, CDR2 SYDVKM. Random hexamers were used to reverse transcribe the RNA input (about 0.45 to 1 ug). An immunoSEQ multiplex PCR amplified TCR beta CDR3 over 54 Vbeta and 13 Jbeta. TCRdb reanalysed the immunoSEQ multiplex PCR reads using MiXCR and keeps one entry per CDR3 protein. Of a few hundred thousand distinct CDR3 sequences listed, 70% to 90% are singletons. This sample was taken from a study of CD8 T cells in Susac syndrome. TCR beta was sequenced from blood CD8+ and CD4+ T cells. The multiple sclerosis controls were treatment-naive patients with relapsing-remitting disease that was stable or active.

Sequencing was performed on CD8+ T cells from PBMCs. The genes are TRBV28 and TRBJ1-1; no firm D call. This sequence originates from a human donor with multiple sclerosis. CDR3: CASSLPPYDINTEAFF. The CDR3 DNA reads TGTGCCAGCAGTCTCCCGCCCTACGACATAAACACTGAAGCTTTCTTT.